This passage covers 20 T cell receptor beta chains from one sample sequenced in a study of T cells in Graves' hyperthyroidism and ophthalmopathy. It was RNA transcripts that yielded the amplified TCR beta CDR3 regions. In the first-round RT-PCR of the TCR CDR3, the HTBI primer set was used. TCRdb called the multiplex PCR reads again in MiXCR, with one record for every CDR3 protein. The sample shows about 360,000 distinct CDR3 sequences, approximately 13% of them seen only once. What was sequenced was blood. These receptors came from a woman younger than 35 with Graves' hyperthyroidism.

This chain joins TRBV4-3 and TRBJ2-7, with D perhaps TRBD1 or TRBD2 (5 bases each). The CDR3 covers 15 residues. The ends were cut back, 4 bases at V and 7 bases at J, with 20 bases in the middle. Germline values: CDR1 LGHNA, CDR2 YSLEER. The CDR3 DNA sequence: TGCGCCAGCAGCCGGGACGGACCGAACCTAGGGGAGCAGTACTTC. Translated, it gives CASSRDGPNLGEQYF.

Turning to this clonotype: This may stem from a read error, because a much larger clone lies one nucleotide away. The J gene is TRBJ2-7, the V gene TRBV13; 12 bases line up with TRBD1. CDR1 is PRHDT, CDR2 FYEKMQ, per germline (reference sequence). CDR3 size: 13 residues. Trimming cost V 4 bases and J 9 bases; bases outside gene matches: 4. The CDR3 protein is CASSYGTGGGQYF. The DNA for the CDR3 is TGTGCCAGCAGCTACGGGACAGGGGGCGGGCAGTACTTC.

This clonotype has a count of ten or more. CDR3: CASRPWGTGNTEAFF. DNA for the CDR3: TGTGCCAGCAGGCCTTGGGGGACCGGGAACACTGAAGCTTTCTTT. The chain has TRBV2 and TRBJ1-1; tentatively, D is TRBD1 (5 bases). Germline V CDR1 and CDR2: SNHLY, FYNNEI. Trimming left V 6 bases short and J 1 base short, with 15 bases between. The CDR3 spans 15 residues.

Notes on this clonotype: Given a much more abundant clone one base away, this may be a read error. This chain connects TRBV4-1 to TRBJ1-1; D possibly corresponds to TRBD1 (5 bases). From germline, CDR1 is MGHRA and CDR2 YSYEKL. V was pared by 4 bases and J by 1 base, with 10 bases between. The CDR3 totals 14 residues. The DNA for the CDR3 is TGCGCCAGCAGCCTATTCGGACAGAACACTGAAGCTTTCTTT. It codes for CASSLFGQNTEAFF.

This clonotype was seen only a few times. One base away lies a much larger clone, so this may be a sequencing read error. This chain uses TRBV28 with TRBJ2-7; perhaps TRBD1 as D (6 bases). Germline lookup yields CDR1 MDHEN and CDR2 SYDVKM. This CDR3 is built from 18 residues. Trimming pared 7 bases from V and 4 bases from J, leaving 29 bases between. CDR3 protein: CASTSSGPGDHQTYEQYF. The CDR3 nucleotides are TGTGCCAGCACCTCTTCGGGCCCAGGGGATCACCAGACATACGAGCAGTACTTC.

In this sample, this clonotype turned up many times. The chain uses TRBV7-2 and TRBJ2-1, with D perhaps TRBD1 (6 bases). Germline CDR1 and CDR2: SGHTA and FQGNSA. The CDR3 contains 17 residues. V gave up 1 base and J gave up 0 bases, with 13 bases separating them. The CDR3 loop reads CASSLEFRGTSYNEQFF. CDR3 nucleotide sequence: TGTGCCAGCAGCTTAGAATTTAGGGGGACCTCCTACAATGAGCAGTTCTTC.

The V gene is TRBV13, the J gene TRBJ1-1; perhaps TRBD1 as D (6 bases). Trimming removed 7 bases at V and 6 bases at J, with 15 bases between. Germline V gene sequence: CDR1 PRHDT, CDR2 FYEKMQ (reference sequence). CDR3 size: 13 residues. DNA of the CDR3: TGTGCCAGCACCTCGGGTGGACAGTCTGAAGCTTTCTTT. Encoded protein: CASTSGGQSEAFF.

This clonotype was observed many times. The chain links TRBV3-1 to TRBJ1-5; 9 bases are shared with TRBD1. Trimming at V came to 6 bases and at J to 2 bases, leaving 17 bases not matched to a gene. Looked up from germline, CDR1 is LGHDT and CDR2 is YNNKEL (reference sequence). The CDR3 sequence is 19 residues long. CDR3 in DNA: TGTGCCAGCAGTGACGACCTGGGACAGGGTGAGTGTGGCAATCAGCCCCAGCATTTT. Translating gives CASSDDLGQGECGNQPQHF. Supplemented by reference TRBV3-1 and TRBJ1-5, the full variable domain reads DTAVSQTPKYLVTQMGNDKSIKCEQNLGHDTMYWYKQDSKKFLKIMFSYNNKELIINETVPNRFSPKSPDKAHLNLHINSLELGDSAVYFCASSDDLGQGECGNQPQHFGDGTRLSIL.

This clonotype was seen just once. V is TRBV20-1 and J is TRBJ2-5; no clear D gene. CDR1 is DFQATT, CDR2 SNEGSKA, per germline (reference sequence). This CDR3 is built from 14 residues. The V end lost 4 bases, the J end lost 3 bases, and 15 bases lay between the germline ends. CDR3 DNA sequence: TGCAGTGCTAATCCGCCAAGTTGGGAAGAGACCCAGTACTTC. It codes for CSANPPSWEETQYF.

This clonotype was seen ten or more times. The chain joins TRBV3-1 to TRBJ2-1, with 9 bases that match TRBD2. The V segment lost 0 bases and the J segment 9 bases; nucleotides outside the gene matches: 9. Germline CDR1 and CDR2: LGHDT and YNNKEL (reference sequence). The CDR3 length is 16 residues. This CDR3 is CASSQDPGLASVEQFF. The DNA of the CDR3 is TGTGCCAGCAGCCAAGACCCGGGACTAGCTTCGGTTGAGCAGTTCTTC.

The CDR3 DNA is TGTGCCAGTAGTCCTGGGCGAGGGGAAAGTTACTACGAGCAGTACTTC. This sequence encodes CASSPGRGESYYEQYF. The chain has TRBV19 and TRBJ2-7, with D possibly called TRBD1 or TRBD2 (5 bases each). Germline lookup yields CDR1 LNHDA and CDR2 SQIVND (reference sequence). CDR3 length: 16 amino acids. V dropped 5 bases and J dropped 3 bases, with 20 bases sitting between them.

The J gene is TRBJ2-3, the V gene TRBV4-1, with D perhaps TRBD2 (7 bases). The germline gives CDR1 MGHRA, CDR2 YSYEKL. Trimming cost V 0 bases and J 4 bases, with 14 bases left between them. This CDR3 is 16 amino acids long. CDR3 in amino acids: CASSQEEGGESDTQYF. In DNA, the CDR3 is TGCGCCAGCAGCCAAGAGGAAGGGGGGGAGTCAGATACGCAGTATTTT.

Many counts were recorded for this clonotype. V is TRBV10-3 and J is TRBJ1-5; 9 bases match TRBD1. Germline assignment: CDR1 ENHRY and CDR2 SYGVKD. This CDR3 is built from 16 residues. J lost 1 base, V lost 3 bases, and 4 bases had no gene match. The CDR3 region has the DNA TGTGCCATCAGTGAAAGGGACAGGGAGAGCAATCAGCCCCAGCATTTT. Translated, it gives CAISERDRESNQPQHF.

This clonotype came up many times. The V call is TRBV18, the J call TRBJ2-1; D remains unclear. V dropped 3 bases and J dropped 0 bases, with 9 bases sitting between them. Germline lookup yields CDR1 KGHSH and CDR2 LQKENI. The CDR3 covers 15 residues. The DNA of the CDR3 is TGTGCCAGCTCACCCCCCGATTACTCCTACAATGAGCAGTTCTTC. Protein product: CASSPPDYSYNEQFF. The full variable domain, its missing parts supplied by reference TRBV18 and TRBJ2-1, is NAGVMQNPRHLVRRRGQEARLRCSPMKGHSHVYWYRQLPEEGLKFMVYLQKENIIDESGMPKERFSAEFPKEGPSILRIQQVVRGDSAAYFCASSPPDYSYNEQFFGPGTRLTVL.

V usage is TRBV29-1 and J usage is TRBJ1-1; no clear D gene. Trimming took off 4 bases at V and 5 bases at J, with 8 bases between the two ends. Germline CDR1 SQVTM, CDR2 ANQGSEA. The CDR3 has 11 amino acids. CDR3 sequence reads: CSVVYDTEAFF. The CDR3, as DNA: TGCAGCGTTGTTTATGATACTGAAGCTTTCTTT.

This clonotype was observed at least ten times. V usage is TRBV6-1 and J usage is TRBJ1-2, with D uncertain. V lost 2 bases to trimming and J lost 4 bases, with 5 bases between them. Germline V CDR1 and CDR2: MNHNS, SASEGT. This CDR3 has 12 amino acids. CDR3 DNA sequence: TGTGCCAGCAGTGAATTGCCCTATGGCTACACCTTC. Its protein product is CASSELPYGYTF.

There are many counts of this clonotype. The chain employs TRBV29-1 and TRBJ1-1; D not resolved. Looked up from germline, CDR1 is SQVTM and CDR2 is ANQGSEA. There are 12 residues in the CDR3. V lost 6 bases, J lost 10 bases, and 18 bases lay in between. DNA of the CDR3: TGCAGCGTAAGTGGACCGGGGTTTGCAGCTTTCTTT. Its translation: CSVSGPGFAAFF.

The V and J genes are TRBV5-5 and TRBJ2-7, with D tentatively TRBD1 or TRBD2 (5 bases each). V lost 5 bases and J lost 1, with 10 bases in between. The length of the CDR3 is 13 residues. CDR1 SGHKS and CDR2 YYEKEE come from the germline V gene (reference sequence). This chain's CDR3 is CASRTTGSYEQYF. The CDR3 DNA sequence: TGTGCCAGCAGGACTACAGGTTCCTACGAGCAGTACTTC.

About this clonotype itself: A clone one base away is much larger, so this may be a read error. The chain combines TRBV27 with TRBJ2-4; D not resolved. There are 18 residues in the CDR3. CDR1 MNHEY and CDR2 SMNVEV come from the germline V gene (reference sequence). The CDR3 loop reads CANSLSWGLFVGESIQYF. CDR3 in DNA: TGTGCCAACAGTTTATCCTGGGGTTTGTTCGTTGGAGAAAGCATTCAGTACTTC.

This clonotype was seen many times. The chain has TRBV20-1 and TRBJ2-2; D is perhaps TRBD2 (6 bases). The CDR3 runs 14 residues. V lost 5 bases, J lost 5 bases, and 15 bases lay in between. Germline CDR1 is DFQATT and CDR2 is SNEGSKA (reference sequence). CDR3 sequence: CSAGRGSETGELFF. The CDR3 coding sequence is TGCAGTGCTGGCCGGGGGTCTGAGACCGGGGAGCTGTTTTTT.